This T cell receptor beta chain was documented in a study of T cell responses to AZD1222 COVID-19 vaccine. The CDR3 consists of 15 residues. Germline loops: CDR1 LGHNT, CDR2 FRNRAP. The J segment lost 2 bases and the V segment lost 6 bases, leaving 7 bases of the junction unmatched. Overall study findings and caveats: Donor demographics were predominantly white British with a female majority; clonal diversity may be underestimated. Reportedly, nearly half the spike-specific TCRs target unmutated variant regions. Two AZD1222 doses significantly raised spike-specific TCR breadth and depth over controls.

Concerning this clone itself: Its antigen remains unknown.

Assay used: immunoSEQ multiplex PCR; TCRdb lists only in-frame clones, some missing. The data show some 130,000 clones, 93% seen once. The receptor was derived from an adult in good health. Sample: peripheral blood, taken on day 0 of AZD1222 vaccination. This chain uses TRBV12-5 with TRBJ1-1; TRBD1 matches at 9 bases. CDR3 residues: CASGRPDRGNTEAFF. The DNA of the CDR3 is TGTGCTAGTGGCCGCCCGGACAGGGGCAACACTGAAGCTTTCTTT.